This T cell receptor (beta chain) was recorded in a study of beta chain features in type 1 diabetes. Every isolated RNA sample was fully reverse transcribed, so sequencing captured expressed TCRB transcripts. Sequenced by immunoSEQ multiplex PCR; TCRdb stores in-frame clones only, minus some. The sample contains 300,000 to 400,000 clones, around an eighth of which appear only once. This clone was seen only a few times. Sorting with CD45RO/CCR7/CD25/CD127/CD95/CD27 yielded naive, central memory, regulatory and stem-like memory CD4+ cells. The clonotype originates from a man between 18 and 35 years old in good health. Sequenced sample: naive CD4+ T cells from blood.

The CDR3 loop reads CASSYVGISTDTQYF. In DNA, the CDR3 is TGTGCCAGCAGTTACGTGGGCATTAGCACAGATACGCAGTATTTT. This sequence joins TRBV6-5 and TRBJ2-3; D unclear. The germline CDR1 and CDR2 sequences are MNHEY and SVGAGI. The CDR3 length is 15 residues. Deletions cut 2 bases from V and 0 bases from J, with 9 bases between.